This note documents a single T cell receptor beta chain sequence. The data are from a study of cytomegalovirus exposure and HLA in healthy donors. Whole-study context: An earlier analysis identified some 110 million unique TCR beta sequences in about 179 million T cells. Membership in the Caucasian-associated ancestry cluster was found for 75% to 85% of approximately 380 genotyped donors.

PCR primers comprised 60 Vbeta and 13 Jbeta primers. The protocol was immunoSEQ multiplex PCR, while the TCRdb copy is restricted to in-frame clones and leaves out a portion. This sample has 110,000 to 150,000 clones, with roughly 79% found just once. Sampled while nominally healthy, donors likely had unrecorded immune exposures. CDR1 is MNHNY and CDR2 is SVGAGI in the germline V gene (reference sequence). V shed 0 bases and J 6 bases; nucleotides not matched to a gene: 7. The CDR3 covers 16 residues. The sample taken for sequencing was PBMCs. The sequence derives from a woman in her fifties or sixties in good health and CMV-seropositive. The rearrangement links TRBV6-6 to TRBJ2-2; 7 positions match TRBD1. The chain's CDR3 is CASSYSTSGGAGELFF. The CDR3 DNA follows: TGTGCCAGCAGTTACTCGACGTCAGGGGGTGCCGGGGAGCTGTTTTTT.